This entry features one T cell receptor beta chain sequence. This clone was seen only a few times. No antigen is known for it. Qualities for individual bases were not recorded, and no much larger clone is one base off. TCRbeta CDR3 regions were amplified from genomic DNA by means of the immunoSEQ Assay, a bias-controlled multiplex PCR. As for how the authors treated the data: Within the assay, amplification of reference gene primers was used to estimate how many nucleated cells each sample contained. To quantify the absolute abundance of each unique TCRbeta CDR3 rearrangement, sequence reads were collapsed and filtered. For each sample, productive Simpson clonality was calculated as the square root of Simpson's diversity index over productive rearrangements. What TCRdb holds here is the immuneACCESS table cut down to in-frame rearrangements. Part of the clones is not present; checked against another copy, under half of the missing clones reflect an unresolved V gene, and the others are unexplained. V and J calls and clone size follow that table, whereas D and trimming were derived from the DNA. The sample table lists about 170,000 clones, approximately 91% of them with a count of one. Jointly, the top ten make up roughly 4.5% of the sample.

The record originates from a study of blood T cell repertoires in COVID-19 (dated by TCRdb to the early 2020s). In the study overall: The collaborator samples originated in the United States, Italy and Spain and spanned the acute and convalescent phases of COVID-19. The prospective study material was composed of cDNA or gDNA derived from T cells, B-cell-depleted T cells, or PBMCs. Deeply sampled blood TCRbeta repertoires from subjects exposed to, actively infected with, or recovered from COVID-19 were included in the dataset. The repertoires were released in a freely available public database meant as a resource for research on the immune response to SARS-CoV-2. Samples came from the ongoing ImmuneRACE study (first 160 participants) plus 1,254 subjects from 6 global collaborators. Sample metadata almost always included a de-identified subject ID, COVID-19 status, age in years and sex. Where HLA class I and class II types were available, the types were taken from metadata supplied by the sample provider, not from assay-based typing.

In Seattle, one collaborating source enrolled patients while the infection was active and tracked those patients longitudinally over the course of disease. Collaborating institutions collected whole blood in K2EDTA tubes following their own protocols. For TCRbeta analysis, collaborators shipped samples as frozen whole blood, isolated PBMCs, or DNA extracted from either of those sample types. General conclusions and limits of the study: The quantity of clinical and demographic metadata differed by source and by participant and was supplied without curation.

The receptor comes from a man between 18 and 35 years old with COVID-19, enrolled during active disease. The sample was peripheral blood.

The CDR3 region reads CASSARGSTGELFF. In nucleotides, the sequence is TGCGCCAGCAGCGCCAGGGGTTCCACCGGGGAGCTGTTTTTT. The receptor chain draws on TRBV5-1 and TRBJ2-2; TRBD1 could be the D gene, as 6 bases match. There are 14 amino acids in the CDR3, from cysteine to phenylalanine inclusive. Here the CDR3 DNA is all that survives: 42 bases in frame from base 1. V is pared back by 4 bases and J by 4 bases, with 11 bases lying between the germline termini. From a lookup of the germline V gene, CDR1 and CDR2 are SGHRS and YFSETQ.